The clone carrying this T cell receptor beta chain has just one count. The antigen is unknown. The data are from a study of cytomegalovirus exposure and HLA in healthy donors. Whole-study results and caveats: The authors enumerated 180 or so TCR beta chains as linked to cytomegalovirus. Productive rates of about 90% or about 30% were seen for most TCR beta V segments in an earlier analysis.

CDR1 and CDR2 from the germline V gene are SGHAT and FQNNGV. This CDR3 is built from 15 residues. The V and J ends lost 3 bases and 7 bases, in that order; junction bases with no gene match: 9. The PCR used 60 Vbeta and 13 Jbeta primers. Assay used: immunoSEQ multiplex PCR; TCRdb lists only in-frame clones, some missing. The sample has 250,000 or so clones, around 85% seen once; the top ten hold 1.3%. The sequence was obtained from a human donor in good health. The chain combines TRBV11-2 with TRBJ2-5, with 9 bases lining up with TRBD2. Sequencing was carried out using PBMCs. CDR3 nucleotide sequence: TGTGCCAGCAGCTTCGAGAGACTAGCGGTCGGGACCCAGTACTTC. Amino acid sequence: CASSFERLAVGTQYF.